A single sample is the source of the 10 T cell receptor beta chains below, sequenced in a study of beta chain features in type 1 diabetes. General observations from the study: Moderate but significant shortening of TCRB CDR3s was recorded in all four CD4+ subsets from Type 1 diabetes patients.

Their antigen targets remain unknown. Reverse transcription of all isolated RNA meant that expressed TCRB transcripts were sequenced. TCRdb keeps only in-frame clones here, not all; method: immunoSEQ multiplex PCR. Of hundreds of thousands of clones in the sample, 14% were seen once. Sequenced: naive CD4+ T cells from blood. These receptors were obtained from a man aged 25 to 45 with type 1 diabetes.

The chain has TRBV30 and TRBJ2-2; D remains unclear. V was clipped by 6 bases and J by 5 bases, with 10 bases between them. The CDR3 has 12 amino acids. Germline V gives CDR1 GTSNPN, CDR2 SVGIG (reference sequence). CDR3 nucleotides: TGTGCCTGCCGCCCGGGTACCGGGGAGCTGTTTTTT. Amino acid sequence: CACRPGTGELFF.

In this sample, this clone turned up a few times. V gene TRBV18 combines with J gene TRBJ1-2; TRBD1 matches 7 bases. Unmatched junction bases numbered 9, after V lost 2 bases and J lost 12 bases. The CDR3 spans 13 residues. Germline V gene sequence: CDR1 KGHSH, CDR2 LQKENI. In nucleotides, the CDR3 is TGTGCCAGCTCACCAGACAGGGTGGGATCCGACACCTTC. The encoded protein is CASSPDRVGSDTF.

The V and J genes are TRBV19 and TRBJ1-3, with unresolved D. CDR1 and CDR2 (germline): LNHDA, SQIVND (reference sequence). V lost 10 bases to trimming and J lost 1 base, with 11 bases between them. The CDR3 sequence is 13 residues long. CDR3 bases: TGTGCCACCTTCGCACAATCTGGAAACACCATATATTTT. The encoded protein is CATFAQSGNTIYF.

J is TRBJ2-3 and V is TRBV27; D is unclear. The CDR3 loop spans 13 amino acids. Trimming cost V 5 bases and J 2 bases, with 8 bases left between them. Germline values: CDR1 MNHEY, CDR2 SMNVEV (reference sequence). Written as DNA, the CDR3 is TGTGCCAGCAGTCCCGGTTTCACAGATACGCAGTATTTT. It is translated as CASSPGFTDTQYF.

The CDR3 nucleotides are TGCAGCGCCCGCCTGAGCGGGGAGCTGTTTTTT. Its protein is CSARLSGELFF. The rearrangement links TRBV29-1 to TRBJ2-2, with D uncertain. The length of the CDR3 is 11 residues. V gave up 7 bases and J gave up 7 bases, with 10 bases separating them. CDR1 is SQVTM, CDR2 ANQGSEA, per germline.

The genes are TRBV7-9 and TRBJ2-1; the match to TRBD2 covers 8 bases. The CDR3 covers 15 residues. After removal of 5 bases from V and 7 bases from J, the junction contained 10 bases not matched to a gene. Germline CDR1 is SEHNR and CDR2 is FQNEAQ (reference sequence). The CDR3 region has the DNA TGTGCCAGCAGCAGTATTGCTAGCGGGCCTAATGAGCAGTTCTTC. This translates into CASSSIASGPNEQFF.

This clone has only a few counts. This sequence joins TRBV27 and TRBJ2-3, with a tentative D call TRBD1 (7 bases). Germline V gives CDR1 MNHEY, CDR2 SMNVEV (reference sequence). This CDR3 contains 18 residues. Trimming stripped 5 bases from V and 4 bases from J, with 25 bases between. CDR3 DNA sequence: TGTGCCAGCAGTCCGCGGACAGGCGGGATTGTAAGTCCAGATACGCAGTATTTT. Translated: CASSPRTGGIVSPDTQYF.

This chain connects TRBV2 to TRBJ1-1; TRBD1 might be the D (5 bases). Trimming cost V 9 bases and J 5 bases, with 19 bases left between them. Germline V gene sequence: CDR1 SNHLY, CDR2 FYNNEI. The CDR3 sequence is 14 residues long. Written as DNA, the CDR3 is TGTGCCAGTAAGGCCGGGACTGATCAAACTGAAGCTTTCTTT. This translates into CASKAGTDQTEAFF.

This clone was picked up a small number of times. J is TRBJ1-4 and V is TRBV25-1; the match to TRBD1 covers 8 bases. Losses at the gene ends were 4 bases for V and 7 bases for J; bases not matched to a gene: 8. Germline loops: CDR1 MGHDK, CDR2 SYGVNS. This CDR3 comprises 15 residues. Here the CDR3 reads CASSVRQGMAEKLFF. The CDR3 DNA sequence: TGTGCCAGCAGTGTACGACAGGGGATGGCTGAAAAACTGTTTTTT.

This chain uses TRBV7-2 with TRBJ2-2; D not resolved. From germline, CDR1 is SGHTA and CDR2 FQGNSA. V lost 1 base, J lost 4 bases, and 13 bases lay in between. The CDR3 has 16 residues. CDR3 sequence: CASSLEGPRGTGELFF. CDR3 sequence (DNA): TGTGCCAGCAGCTTAGAAGGCCCGCGAGGCACCGGGGAGCTGTTTTTT.